The 8 T cell receptor beta chains given below trace back to one sample, sequenced in a study of T cell responses to AZD1222 COVID-19 vaccine. TCRdb's copy holds only in-frame clones and misses some; the assay was immunoSEQ multiplex PCR. The sample records about 100,000 clones, approximately 90% being singletons. The source was peripheral blood, collected on day 0 of AZD1222 vaccination. The receptors derive from an adult in good health.

The V and J genes are TRBV19 and TRBJ1-3, with D hard to call. The CDR3 is 13 amino acids. The germline V and J ends were trimmed by 7 bases and 0 bases, with 7 bases remaining between them. CDR1 and CDR2 from the germline V gene are LNHDA and SQIVND (reference sequence). The CDR3, as DNA: TGTGCCAGTAATGAAGGCTCTGGAAACACCATATATTTT. Protein product: CASNEGSGNTIYF.

The chain uses TRBV11-3 and TRBJ2-7; D ambiguous. V shed 3 bases and J shed 1 base, with 7 bases lying between them. Germline V CDR1 and CDR2: SGHNT, YENEEA. This CDR3 is built from 13 residues. CDR3 sequence reads: CASSFPGSYEQYF. In DNA, the CDR3 is TGTGCCAGCAGCTTCCCAGGATCCTACGAGCAGTACTTC.

The chain recombines TRBV5-1 with TRBJ1-1; 7 nucleotides line up with TRBD1. Germline values: CDR1 SGHRS, CDR2 YFSETQ. This CDR3 comprises 14 residues. V lost 5 bases, J lost 1 base, and 5 bases stayed unmatched. The CDR3: CASRTGTANTEAFF. The CDR3 coding sequence is TGCGCCAGCAGAACCGGGACAGCGAACACTGAAGCTTTCTTT.

V is TRBV7-2 and J is TRBJ2-3, with 11 bases fitting TRBD2. Trimming at V came to 4 bases and at J to 7 bases, leaving 7 bases not matched to a gene. Germline V gene data show CDR1 as SGHTA and CDR2 as FQGNSA. The CDR3 contains 15 residues. The CDR3 region has the DNA TGTGCCAGCAGCTCGGGACTAGCGGAGGGAAATACGCAGTATTTT. This translates into CASSSGLAEGNTQYF.

The chain uses TRBV4-1 and TRBJ1-3; TRBD1 might be the D (6 bases). V dropped 1 base and J dropped 0 bases, with 13 bases sitting between them. CDR1 is MGHRA, CDR2 YSYEKL, per germline. The CDR3 extends over 17 amino acids. The CDR3: CASSQVNRDISGNTIYF. CDR3 coding DNA: TGCGCCAGCAGCCAAGTTAACAGGGACATCTCTGGAAACACCATATATTTT.

This chain connects TRBV7-2 to TRBJ2-7; perhaps TRBD2 as D (5 bases). Germline V gene data show CDR1 as SGHTA and CDR2 as FQGNSA. The CDR3 runs 14 residues. V was clipped by 5 bases and J by 1 base, with 12 bases between them. This CDR3 reads CASSPGLGSYEQYF. Written as DNA, the CDR3 is TGTGCCAGCAGCCCCGGACTCGGATCCTACGAGCAGTACTTC.

The V and J genes are TRBV6-4 and TRBJ2-5, with TRBD2 identical over 7 bases. The CDR3 totals 15 residues. CDR1 is MRHNA, CDR2 SNTAGT, per germline. The V and J ends lost 3 bases and 7 bases, in that order; junction bases with no gene match: 11. CDR3 bases: TGTGCCAGCAGTGAGGAGGGCCGGGGGGTGGCGACCCAGTACTTC. Translating it yields CASSEEGRGVATQYF.

The V call is TRBV10-3, the J call TRBJ2-7, with D tentatively TRBD2 (6 bases). Trimming shortened V by 10 bases and J by 2 bases, and 12 bases separated the two germline ends. The CDR3 spans 12 residues. Germline assignment: CDR1 ENHRY and CDR2 SYGVKD. This chain's CDR3 is CATMEGPYEQYF. The CDR3 coding sequence is TGTGCCACTATGGAGGGGCCCTACGAGCAGTACTTC.